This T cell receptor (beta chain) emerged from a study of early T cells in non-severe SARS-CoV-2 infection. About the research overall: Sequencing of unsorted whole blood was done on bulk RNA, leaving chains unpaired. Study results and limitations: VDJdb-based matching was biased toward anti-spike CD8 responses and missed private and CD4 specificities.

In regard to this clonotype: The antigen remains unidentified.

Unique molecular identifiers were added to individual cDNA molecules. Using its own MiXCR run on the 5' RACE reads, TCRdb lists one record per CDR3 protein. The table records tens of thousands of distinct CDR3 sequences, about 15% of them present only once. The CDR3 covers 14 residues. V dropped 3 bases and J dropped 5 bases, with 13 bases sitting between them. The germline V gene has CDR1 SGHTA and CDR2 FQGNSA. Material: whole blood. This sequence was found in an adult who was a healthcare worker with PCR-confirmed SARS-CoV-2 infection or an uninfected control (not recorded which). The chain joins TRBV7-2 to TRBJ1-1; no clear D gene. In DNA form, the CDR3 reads TGTGCCAGCAGCTTTAGATTGGTGGGGACTGAAGCTTTCTTT. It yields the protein CASSFRLVGTEAFF.